This T cell receptor beta chain was captured in a study of shared clonotypes between healthy human individuals. Several immunoSEQ plates received, in even portions, the genomic DNA of each subset. Using immunoSEQ multiplex PCR, the repertoire was profiled, and TCRdb retains in-frame clones only, with some absent. Of approximately 2,300,000 clones in the sample, around 90% were seen once. Deletions cut 8 bases from V and 0 bases from J, with 10 bases between. CDR3 size: 13 residues. Germline CDR1 and CDR2: SGHAT and FQNNGV. As to this clone: Its antigen is unknown.

Study-wide results and limits: Read depth was anticipated to influence clonotype sharing among donors.

The sequenced material came from naive CD4+ T cells from PBMCs. The subset: CD45RA+ positively selected. The V and J genes are TRBV11-2 and TRBJ1-2; no clear D gene. The TCR sequence derives from a man aged 18 to 35 in good health. Some clones in this sample may be carry-over from other donors' samples. CDR3 in DNA: TGTGCCAGCTCCTACGGGCCTAACTATGGCTACACCTTC. This gives the protein CASSYGPNYGYTF.